One T cell receptor (beta chain) is described in this entry. The antigen is undetermined. The entry originates in a study of T cell repertoires in cytomegalovirus infection. Study results and limitations: The ex vivo response was dominated by HLA-C-restricted CMV-specific TCR beta clonotypes.

MiXCR, applied by TCRdb to the reads, yields one record per CDR3 protein. The sample carries approximately 240,000 distinct CDR3 sequences, more than 9% recorded once. This receptor was obtained from a human donor in good health (CMV status not recorded). Some clones in this sample may be carry-over from other donors' samples. Material for sequencing was PBMCs.

The CDR3, as DNA: TGTGCCAGCAGCTTAGCGAGGCTAGCAAGGGGCCAAGAGACCCAGTACTTC. This sequence encodes CASSLARLARGQETQYF. The chain joins TRBV7-8 to TRBJ2-5; D might be TRBD1 or TRBD2, each matching 5 bases. The CDR3 contains 17 residues. Trimming removed 0 bases from V and 1 base from J, with 15 bases in between. Germline-derived CDR1 and CDR2 are SGHVS and FQNEAQ.